The table lists the clone carrying this TCR beta chain with a few counts. This entry is derived from a study of blood T cell repertoires in COVID-19. About the research overall: T cells, B-cell-depleted T cells, or PBMCs provided the cDNA or gDNA that served as material.

It was during active infection that Seattle patients were enrolled and then longitudinally followed. Sequencing used immunoSEQ multiplex PCR; TCRdb keeps in-frame clones, though not all of them. Of approximately 530,000 clones detected, roughly 89% appear once; the ten largest clones hold 7.8%. CDR1 and CDR2 from the germline V gene are SGHRS and YFSETQ. After removal of 3 bases from V and 4 bases from J, the junction contained 7 bases not matched to a gene. This CDR3 contains 15 residues. The material sequenced was peripheral blood. This chain links TRBV5-1 with TRBJ1-5; 7 nucleotides line up with TRBD1. This TCR was recovered from a woman aged 45 to 65 with COVID-19, enrolled during active disease. CDR3: CASSSEGQINQPQHF. DNA for the CDR3: TGCGCCAGCAGCTCGGAGGGACAGATTAATCAGCCCCAGCATTTT.